One sample yielded the 3 T cell receptor beta chains listed below, sequenced in a study of cytomegalovirus exposure and HLA in healthy donors (dated by TCRdb to the late 2010s). Libraries were built with the immunoSEQ multiplex PCR assay. The multiplex PCR relied on a mix of 60 forward primers for TCR Vbeta segments and 13 reverse primers for TCR Jbeta segments. What TCRdb holds here is the immuneACCESS table cut down to in-frame rearrangements. Part of the clones is not present; checked against another copy, under half of the missing clones reflect an unresolved V gene, and the others are unexplained. The sample table shows about 170,000 clones, and roughly 85% are seen once. The top ten constitute around 1.5% of the sample. Sequenced material: PBMCs. These receptors were collected from a male donor in good health and CMV-seronegative.

The V gene is TRBV19, the J gene TRBJ2-3; possibly TRBD2 for D (6 bases). Trimming left V 5 bases short and J 3 bases short, with 12 bases between. The CDR3 runs to 14 residues. Germline values: CDR1 LNHDA, CDR2 SQIVND (reference sequence). The CDR3 is CASSGGIRTDTQYF. In DNA form, the CDR3 reads TGTGCCAGTAGTGGGGGGATTCGAACAGATACGCAGTATTTT.

The chain employs TRBV5-1 and TRBJ2-7; D remains unclear. Germline loops: CDR1 SGHRS, CDR2 YFSETQ. Trimming took 0 bases from V and 0 from J, leaving 7 bases between them. The CDR3 covers 14 residues. Here the CDR3 DNA reads TGCGCCAGCAGCTTGGCCGGGTCCTCCTACGAGCAGTACTTC. Translation gives CASSLAGSSYEQYF.

CDR3 amino acids: CASSITATNMEAFF. DNA of the CDR3: TGTGCCAGTAGTATAACCGCGACTAACATGGAAGCTTTCTTT. This rearrangement joins TRBV19 to TRBJ1-1; D remains ambiguous. This CDR3 is 14 amino acids long. The V end lost 2 bases, the J end lost 8 bases, and 15 bases lay between the germline ends. CDR1 and CDR2 from the germline V gene are LNHDA and SQIVND (reference sequence).